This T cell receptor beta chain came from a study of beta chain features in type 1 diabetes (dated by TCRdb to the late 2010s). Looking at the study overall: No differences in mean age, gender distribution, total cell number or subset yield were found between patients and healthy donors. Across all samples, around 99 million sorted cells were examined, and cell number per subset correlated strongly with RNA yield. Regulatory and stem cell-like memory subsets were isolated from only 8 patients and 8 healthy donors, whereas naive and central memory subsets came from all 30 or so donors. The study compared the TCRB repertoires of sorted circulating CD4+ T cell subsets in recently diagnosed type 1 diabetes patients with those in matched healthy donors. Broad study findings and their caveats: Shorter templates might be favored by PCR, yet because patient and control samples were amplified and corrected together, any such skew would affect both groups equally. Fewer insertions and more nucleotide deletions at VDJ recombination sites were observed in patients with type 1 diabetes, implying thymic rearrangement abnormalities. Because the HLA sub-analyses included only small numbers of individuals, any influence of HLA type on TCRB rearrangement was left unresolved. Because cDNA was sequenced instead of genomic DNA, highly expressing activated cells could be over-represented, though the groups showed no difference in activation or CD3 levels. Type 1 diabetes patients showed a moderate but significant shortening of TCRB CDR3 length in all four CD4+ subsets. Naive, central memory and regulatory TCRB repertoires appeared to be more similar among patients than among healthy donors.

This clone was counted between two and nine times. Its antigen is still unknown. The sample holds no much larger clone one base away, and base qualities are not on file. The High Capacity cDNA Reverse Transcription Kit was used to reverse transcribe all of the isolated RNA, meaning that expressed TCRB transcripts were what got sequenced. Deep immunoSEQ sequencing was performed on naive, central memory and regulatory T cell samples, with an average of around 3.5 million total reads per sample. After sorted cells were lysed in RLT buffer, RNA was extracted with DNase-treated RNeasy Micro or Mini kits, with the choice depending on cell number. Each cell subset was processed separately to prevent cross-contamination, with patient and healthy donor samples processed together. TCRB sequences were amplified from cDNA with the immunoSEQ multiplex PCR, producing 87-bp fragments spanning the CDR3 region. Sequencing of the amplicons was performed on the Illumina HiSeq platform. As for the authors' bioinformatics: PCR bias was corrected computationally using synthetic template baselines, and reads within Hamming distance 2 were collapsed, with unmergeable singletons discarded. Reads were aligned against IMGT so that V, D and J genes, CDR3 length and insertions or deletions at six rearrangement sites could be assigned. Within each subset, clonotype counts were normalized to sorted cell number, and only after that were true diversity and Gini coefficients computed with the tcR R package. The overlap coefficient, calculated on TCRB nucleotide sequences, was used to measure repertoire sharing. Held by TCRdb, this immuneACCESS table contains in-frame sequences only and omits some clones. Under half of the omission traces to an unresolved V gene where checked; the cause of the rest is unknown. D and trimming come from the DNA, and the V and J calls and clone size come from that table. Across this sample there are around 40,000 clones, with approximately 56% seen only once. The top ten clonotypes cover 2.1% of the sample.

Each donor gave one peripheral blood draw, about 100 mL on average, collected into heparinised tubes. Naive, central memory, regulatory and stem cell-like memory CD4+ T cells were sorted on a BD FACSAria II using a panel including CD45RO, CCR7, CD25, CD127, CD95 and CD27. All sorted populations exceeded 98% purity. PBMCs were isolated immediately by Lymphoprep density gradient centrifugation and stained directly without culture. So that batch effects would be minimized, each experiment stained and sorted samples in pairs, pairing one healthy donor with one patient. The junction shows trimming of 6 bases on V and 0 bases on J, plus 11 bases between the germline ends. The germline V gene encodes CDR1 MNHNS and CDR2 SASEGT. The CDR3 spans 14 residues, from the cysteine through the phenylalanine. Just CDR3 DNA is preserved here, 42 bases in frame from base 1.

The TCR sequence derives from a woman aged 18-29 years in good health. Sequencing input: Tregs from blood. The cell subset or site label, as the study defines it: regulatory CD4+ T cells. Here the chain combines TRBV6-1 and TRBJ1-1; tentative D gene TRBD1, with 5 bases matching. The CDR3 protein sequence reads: CASSPTEMNTEAFF. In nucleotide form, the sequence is TGTGCCAGCAGCCCGACAGAAATGAACACTGAAGCTTTCTTT.